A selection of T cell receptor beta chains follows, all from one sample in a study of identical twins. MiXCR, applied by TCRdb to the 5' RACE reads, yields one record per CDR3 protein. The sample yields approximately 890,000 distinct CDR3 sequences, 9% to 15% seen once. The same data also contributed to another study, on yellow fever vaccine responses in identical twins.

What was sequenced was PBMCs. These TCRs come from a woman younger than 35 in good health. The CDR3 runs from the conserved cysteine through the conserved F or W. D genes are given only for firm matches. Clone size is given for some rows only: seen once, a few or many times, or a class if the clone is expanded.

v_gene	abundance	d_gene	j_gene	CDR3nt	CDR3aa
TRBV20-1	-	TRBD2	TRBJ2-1	TGCAGTGCTCATCTAGCGGGAGGAAGCTCCTACAATGAGCAGTTCTTC	CSAHLAGGSSYNEQFF
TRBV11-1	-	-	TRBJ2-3	TGTGCCAGCAGCTTTACGGGGTCCGAAGATACGCAGTATTTT	CASSFTGSEDTQYF
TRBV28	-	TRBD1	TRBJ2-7	TGTGCCAGCAACCAACCGGGACAGGGGCTCTCCTACGAGCAGTACTTC	CASNQPGQGLSYEQYF
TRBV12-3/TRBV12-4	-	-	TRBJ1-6	TGTGCCAGTGGGGGTTCCGATAATTCACCCCTCCACTTT	CASGGSDNSPLHF
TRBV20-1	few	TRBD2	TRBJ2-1	TGCAGTGCTACTGGACTAGCGGCCTCCTACAATGAGCAGTTCTTC	CSATGLAASYNEQFF
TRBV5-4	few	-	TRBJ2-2	TGTGCCAGCAGCTTGGGCTCCCTAGCGACGAACACCGGGGAGCTGTTTTTT	CASSLGSLATNTGELFF
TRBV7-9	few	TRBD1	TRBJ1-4	TGTGCCAGCAGCTTAGGGGGGACAGGACTGTTTTTT	CASSLGGTGLFF
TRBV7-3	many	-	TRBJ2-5	TGTGCCAGCAGCTTAATCGGGCGGACGTACCAAGAGACCCAGTACTTC	CASSLIGRTYQETQYF
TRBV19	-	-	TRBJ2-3	TGTGCCACCGCGGGAAGGGGTGCGGGGACAGATACGCAGTATTTT	CATAGRGAGTDTQYF
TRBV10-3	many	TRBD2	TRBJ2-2	TGTGCCACCCTACCCGGGACTAGCGGCCCCGCGAACACCGGGGAGCTGTTTTTT	CATLPGTSGPANTGELFF
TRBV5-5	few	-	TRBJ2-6	TGTGCCAGCAGCATTGGCCACTCTGGGGCCAACGTCCTGACTTTC	CASSIGHSGANVLTF